This TCR beta chain stems from a study of T cell clonality in common variable immunodeficiency. Sequencing input was equivalent genomic DNA from CVID and controls. Sequencing used immunoSEQ multiplex PCR; TCRdb keeps in-frame clones, though not all of them. The sample holds around 50,000 clones, and no clone turns up only once. Each donor provided about 5 to 8.5 ml of heparinized whole blood. This clone has ten or more counts. What it recognizes is unknown. Coverage ceases 3 residues before the CDR3 finishes, and the germline J gene fills in the end. Study findings and constraints: In common variable immunodeficiency, TCR beta chains reportedly carried fewer deletions and N-nucleotide insertions.

The CDR3 spans 14 residues. From germline, CDR1 is LNHDA and CDR2 SQIVND (reference sequence). The junction had 7 bases not matched to a gene; V was cut back by 7 bases and J by 2 bases. V and J are TRBV19 and TRBJ1-1, with TRBD1 matching over 7 bases. The clonotype comes from a person aged 18 to 75 in good health. The sequencing input was peripheral blood mononuclear cells. CDR3 protein: CASTETGTNTEAFF. Incomplete CDR3 DNA: TGTGCCAGTACCGAGACAGGGACTAACACTGAA. The entire variable domain, with the rest obtained from reference TRBV19 and TRBJ1-1, is as follows: DGGITQSPKYLFRKEGQNVTLSCEQNLNHDAMYWYRQDPGQGLRLIYYSQIVNDFQKGDIAEGYSVSREKKESFPLTVTSAQKNPTAFYLCASTETGTNTEAFFGQGTRLTVV.